This TCR beta chain was sequenced for a study of PD-1 blockade in classical Hodgkin lymphoma. Clones were read by immunoSEQ multiplex PCR, and TCRdb kept only the in-frame ones, dropping some. This table holds roughly 22,000 clones, under 70% found once. This clone has a handful of counts. Each patient relapsed following autologous stem cell transplantation, and prior brentuximab vedotin exposure differed. The CDR3 consists of 16 residues. The V gene end was trimmed by 6 bases and the J gene end by 5 bases; junction bases not matched to a gene: 9. Germline lookup yields CDR1 ENHRY and CDR2 SYGVKD. Source: peripheral blood mononuclear cells (PBMCs), taken at baseline. This TCR was sampled from a human donor with classical Hodgkin lymphoma. The V gene is TRBV10-3, the J gene TRBJ2-1, with 11 bases that match TRBD2. The CDR3 sequence is CAISDLAGGRHNEQFF. CDR3 nucleotide sequence: TGTGCCATCAGCGACCTAGCGGGGGGTCGTCACAATGAGCAGTTCTTC.